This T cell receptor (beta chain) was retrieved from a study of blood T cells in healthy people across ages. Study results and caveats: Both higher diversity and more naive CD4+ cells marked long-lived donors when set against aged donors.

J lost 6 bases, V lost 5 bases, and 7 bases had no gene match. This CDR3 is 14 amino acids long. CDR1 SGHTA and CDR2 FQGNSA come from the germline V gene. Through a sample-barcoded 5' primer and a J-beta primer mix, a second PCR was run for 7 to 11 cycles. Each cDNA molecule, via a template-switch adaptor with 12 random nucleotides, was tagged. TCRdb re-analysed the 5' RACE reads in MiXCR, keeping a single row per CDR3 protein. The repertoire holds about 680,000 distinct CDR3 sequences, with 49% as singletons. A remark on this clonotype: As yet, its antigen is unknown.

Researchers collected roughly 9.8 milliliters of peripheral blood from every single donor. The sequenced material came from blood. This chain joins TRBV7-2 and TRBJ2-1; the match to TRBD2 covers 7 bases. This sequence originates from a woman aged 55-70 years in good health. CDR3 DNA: TGTGCCAGCAGCAAGGGGTGGGGGGGCAATGAGCAGTTCTTC. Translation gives CASSKGWGGNEQFF.